A selection of T cell receptor beta chains follows, all from one sample in a study of beta chain features in type 1 diabetes. Some clones are missing from TCRdb's copy, which holds only in-frame ones; the method was immunoSEQ multiplex PCR. The profile shows hundreds of thousands of clones, about 71% of them singletons. Sample: naive CD4+ T cells from blood. These receptors originate from a man aged 25 to 40 in good health. Both conserved end residues are part of each CDR3. Clone size, where shown, is once, few, many, or a class for clones that have expanded.

j_gene	v_gene	abundance	CDR3aa
TRBJ1-2	TRBV30	once	CAWSVADIDGYTF
TRBJ1-2	TRBV9	NA	CASSVGRKAGGYTF
TRBJ2-7	TRBV28	NA	CASSLGYEQYF
TRBJ2-3	TRBV6-1	NA	CASSEPDTQYF
TRBJ2-2	TRBV2	once	CASSERGELFF
TRBJ2-3	TRBV29-1	NA	CSVYGPADTQYF
TRBJ1-3	TRBV9	NA	CASSVGLAGSGNTIYF
TRBJ1-4	TRBV14	NA	CASSQNGQGEKLFF
TRBJ2-3	TRBV5-4	few	CASSSDRALTDTQYF
TRBJ1-1	TRBV30	NA	CAWKVAYTEAFF
TRBJ2-5	TRBV7-9	NA	CASSLAVDRGLRETQYF
TRBJ2-3	TRBV10-3	NA	CAIRGMGTDTQYF
TRBJ2-3	TRBV30	NA	CAWTAWSADTQYF
TRBJ2-7	TRBV13	NA	CATKRGRGRYEQYF
TRBJ2-3	TRBV2	NA	CASSWAADTQYF
TRBJ1-1	TRBV28	NA	CASSLWAGAEAFF
TRBJ2-1	TRBV30	few	CAWRLSGVLNHNEQFF
TRBJ2-5	TRBV19	NA	CASSPGPEPRETQYF
TRBJ2-7	TRBV29-1	NA	CSAARSSYEQYF
TRBJ2-2	TRBV29-1	NA	CSPRVGGGLFF
TRBJ2-2	TRBV10-3	few	CAIRPGQGGTGELFF
TRBJ1-2	TRBV25-1	NA	CASSESGGYGYTF
TRBJ2-2	TRBV29-1	NA	CSAQRQRNTGELFF
TRBJ2-1	TRBV2	NA	CASRVAASSYNEQFF
TRBJ2-7	TRBV7-2	NA	CASSLRGASSYEQYF
TRBJ2-3	TRBV4-1	few	CASSQVGRTSGSTDTQYF
TRBJ2-1	TRBV4-1	few	CASSQPLAVSSYNEQFF
TRBJ2-3	TRBV30	NA	CAWSPGTSGRPDTQYF
TRBJ1-6	TRBV7-8	NA	CASSHWDRESPLHF
TRBJ1-2	TRBV27	NA	CASRRRVDYGYTF
TRBJ1-2	TRBV29-1	NA	CSVDSTAHGYTF
TRBJ2-2	TRBV29-1	NA	CSVRDRTENTGELFF
TRBJ2-7	TRBV28	NA	CASSPTGTGTYEQYF
TRBJ2-6	TRBV29-1	few	CSVGHGSGANVLTF
TRBJ2-7	TRBV15	NA	CATSRVKGVEQYF
TRBJ2-3	TRBV7-9	NA	CASSLQAMADTQYF
TRBJ1-2	TRBV7-9	NA	CASSLLRQKYGYTF
TRBJ2-6	TRBV30	NA	CAWGRGSGANVLTF
TRBJ2-1	TRBV27	NA	CASSWPSGQGTNEQFF
TRBJ2-1	TRBV7-2	NA	CASSSRTPPPHEQFF